In this sample, the clone carrying this T cell receptor beta chain turned up many times. Antigen: not known. This entry comes from a study of T cells in Graves' hyperthyroidism and ophthalmopathy. Notes on the study in general: Most thyroid clonotypes that were expanded above 0.001 also turned up in blood.

Trimming left V 3 bases short and J 6 bases short, with 15 bases between. This CDR3 is built from 16 residues. Researchers took RNA transcripts and amplified the TCR beta CDR3 regions from them. During a first-round RT-PCR of the TCR CDR3, the HTBI primer set was used. From the multiplex PCR reads, TCRdb called clonotypes with MiXCR, one entry per CDR3 protein. The sample shows 500,000 to 650,000 distinct CDR3 sequences, approximately 14% of them seen only once. A patient was excluded if there was uncontrolled infection, other autoimmune disease, pregnancy or lactation. Clinicians diagnosed patients from clinical symptoms, serum thyroxine and TRAb, thyroid ultrasound and orbital computed tomography. From 10 ml of fresh peripheral blood, PBMCs were isolated.

The material sequenced was blood. V is TRBV12-3 or TRBV12-4 and J is TRBJ1-6; no reliable D call. This TCR was sampled from a woman in her forties or fifties with Graves' ophthalmopathy. The CDR3 nucleotides are TGTGCCAGCAGTTTTACTCCCGTCTCCCTTAATTCACCCCTCCACTTT. Residues: CASSFTPVSLNSPLHF.